This is a list of T cell receptor beta chains from one sample in a study of blood T cell repertoires in COVID-19. Assay: immunoSEQ multiplex PCR; the TCRdb copy retains only in-frame clones and omits some. The sample lists some 400,000 clones; 75% to 90% were seen once. Sequenced material: PBMCs or T cells enriched from blood (not recorded which). These receptors originate from a young man who had recovered from COVID-19. The CDR3 runs from the conserved cysteine through the conserved F or W. The D gene is left open where the match is weak. Clone size is not always given. Where it is, it says once, few, many or a class for expanded clones.

V gene	D gene	clone size	J gene	CDR3 protein	CDR3 DNA
TRBV9	TRBD2	.	TRBJ2-1	CASSVAPERLAGENEQFF	TGTGCCAGCAGCGTAGCTCCGGAAAGACTAGCGGGAGAAAATGAGCAGTTCTTC
TRBV27	TRBD2	few	TRBJ2-1	CASRIPLAGVENEQFF	TGTGCCAGCCGGATCCCCTTAGCGGGAGTAGAAAATGAGCAGTTCTTC
TRBV7-6	.	.	TRBJ2-5	CASGRTYQETQYF	TGTGCCAGCGGGAGGACGTACCAAGAGACCCAGTACTTC
TRBV6-1	.	.	TRBJ1-2	CASSEARIDGYTF	TGTGCCAGCAGTGAAGCGCGGATTGATGGCTACACCTTC
TRBV30	TRBD1	.	TRBJ1-3	CAWRLGGGGNTIYF	TGTGCCTGGAGATTAGGGGGCGGTGGAAACACCATATATTTT
TRBV19	.	.	TRBJ2-7	CASSMVSSYYEQYF	TGTGCCAGTAGTATGGTTAGTTCGTACTACGAGCAGTACTTC
TRBV5-1	.	once	TRBJ2-3	CASSPVRDTDTQYF	TGCGCCAGCAGCCCCGTCCGCGACACAGATACGCAGTATTTT
TRBV6-5	TRBD1	.	TRBJ1-2	CAGQVNYGYTF	TGTGCCGGACAGGTCAACTATGGCTACACCTTC
TRBV24-1	.	.	TRBJ2-2	CATSERGTGELFF	TGTGCCACCAGCGAGCGAGGGACCGGGGAGCTGTTTTTT
TRBV24-1	TRBD1	.	TRBJ1-2	CATRGGQGGGYTF	TGTGCCACCAGGGGGGGACAGGGCGGCGGCTACACCTTC
TRBV30	.	.	TRBJ1-1	CAWSVRRGIGNTEAFF	TGTGCCTGGAGTGTACGGCGGGGGATAGGAAACACTGAAGCTTTCTTT
TRBV18	.	.	TRBJ1-5	CASSPETGDQPQHF	TGTGCCAGCTCACCTGAAACGGGGGATCAGCCCCAGCATTTT
TRBV5-6	.	.	TRBJ1-2	CASSLGDTSYGYTF	TGTGCCAGCAGCTTGGGGGACACAAGCTATGGCTACACCTTC
TRBV7-9	.	.	TRBJ1-2	CASSLISETLSHGYTF	TGTGCCAGCAGCTTGATATCTGAGACTCTAAGTCATGGCTACACCTTC
TRBV7-7	TRBD2	.	TRBJ2-2	CASSPALAGTGELFF	TGTGCTAGCAGCCCAGCGCTAGCGGGGACCGGGGAGCTGTTTTTT
TRBV10-3	TRBD2	.	TRBJ2-7	CAISVGLAGTYEQYF	TGTGCCATCAGTGTAGGACTAGCGGGTACCTACGAGCAGTACTTC
TRBV3-1/TRBV3-2	TRBD2	.	TRBJ2-1	CASRPSGKGVNEQFF	TGTGCCAGCAGACCTAGCGGGAAAGGGGTAAATGAGCAGTTCTTC
TRBV28	TRBD2	.	TRBJ2-1	CASTASGNNEQFF	TGTGCCAGCACGGCTAGCGGGAACAATGAGCAGTTCTTC
TRBV7-9	TRBD2	.	TRBJ2-7	CASSLVLGTSGRSYEQYF	TGTGCCAGCAGCTTAGTCCTGGGGACTAGCGGGCGATCCTACGAGCAGTACTTC
TRBV7-9	.	once	TRBJ1-2	CASSLSGLGNYGYTF	TGTGCCAGCAGCTTATCAGGGCTTGGTAACTATGGCTACACCTTC
TRBV6-5	.	.	TRBJ2-1	CASRASNEQFF	TGTGCCAGCAGAGCTAGCAATGAGCAGTTCTTC
TRBV28	TRBD1	.	TRBJ1-1	CASSLGQGPEAFF	TGTGCCAGCAGTTTAGGACAGGGCCCTGAAGCTTTCTTT
TRBV6-1	TRBD2	.	TRBJ2-7	CASSEATSGIYEQYF	TGTGCCAGCAGTGAAGCGACTAGCGGGATCTACGAGCAGTACTTC
TRBV5-6	.	.	TRBJ2-3	CASARGDTQYF	TGTGCCAGCGCCCGGGGGGATACGCAGTATTTT
TRBV30	TRBD2	.	TRBJ2-3	CAWSVLADYTDTQYF	TGTGCCTGGAGTGTACTAGCGGATTACACAGATACGCAGTATTTT
TRBV18	.	.	TRBJ1-5	CASSPQGQGPQHF	TGTGCCAGCTCACCACAGGGCCAGGGGCCCCAGCATTTT
TRBV6-5	.	.	TRBJ1-2	CASSIEGTANYGYTF	TGTGCCAGCAGTATCGAGGGAACCGCTAACTATGGCTACACCTTC
TRBV7-2	.	.	TRBJ2-2	CASSLLGRDTGELFF	TGTGCCAGCAGCTTGTTAGGCAGGGACACCGGGGAGCTGTTTTTT
TRBV7-8	.	.	TRBJ2-1	CASSLVLDLYNEQFF	TGTGCCAGCAGCTTAGTACTAGACCTGTACAATGAGCAGTTCTTC
TRBV11-3	TRBD2	.	TRBJ2-5	CASSSPSGRAVKTQYF	TGTGCCAGCAGCTCCCCTAGCGGGAGGGCCGTGAAGACCCAGTACTTC
TRBV11-2	.	.	TRBJ2-7	CASSLGASYEQYF	TGTGCCAGCAGCTTGGGCGCATCCTACGAGCAGTACTTC
TRBV6-2/TRBV6-3	TRBD2	once	TRBJ2-3	CASSFVAGFTDTQYF	TGTGCCAGCAGTTTTGTAGCGGGGTTCACAGATACGCAGTATTTT
TRBV4-2	TRBD2	once	TRBJ2-2	CASSQASREGAGELFF	TGTGCCAGCAGCCAAGCGTCGCGGGAGGGTGCCGGGGAGCTGTTTTTT
TRBV29-1	TRBD1	once	TRBJ1-2	CSVTGTYGYTF	TGCAGCGTGACAGGGACGTATGGCTACACCTTC
TRBV30	TRBD1	.	TRBJ1-2	CAWSKDRGRGYTF	TGTGCCTGGAGTAAGGACAGGGGGCGAGGCTACACCTTC
TRBV5-1	TRBD1	.	TRBJ2-2	CASSRTGDTNTGELFF	TGCGCCAGCAGCCGGACAGGGGATACGAACACCGGGGAGCTGTTTTTT
TRBV7-9	TRBD1	.	TRBJ2-3	CASSTRQGTQYF	TGTGCCAGCAGCACCCGACAGGGCACGCAGTATTTT
TRBV7-9	.	.	TRBJ2-7	CASSRQSAYEQYF	TGTGCCAGCAGCCGACAGTCAGCCTACGAGCAGTACTTC
TRBV3-1/TRBV3-2	TRBD1	.	TRBJ1-2	CASSQGRGQGVAGYTF	TGTGCCAGCAGCCAAGGCAGAGGACAGGGGGTTGCTGGCTACACCTTC
TRBV7-6	.	.	TRBJ1-2	CASSPSRGGYTF	TGTGCCAGCAGCCCTTCCCGGGGTGGCTACACCTTC
TRBV13	.	.	TRBJ2-3	CASSLVDSPLDTQYF	TGTGCCAGCAGCTTAGTGGACAGCCCGTTGGATACGCAGTATTTT
TRBV7-9	TRBD2	.	TRBJ2-1	CASSLAGGKYNEQFF	TGTGCCAGCAGCTTAGCGGGAGGGAAGTACAATGAGCAGTTCTTC